Many counts were recorded for the clone carrying this T cell receptor (beta chain). The antigen is undetermined. Germline V gene lookup returns CDR1 SGHKS and CDR2 YYEKEE (reference sequence). This CDR3 has 14 residues. V shed 4 bases and J shed 6 bases, with 15 bases lying between them. In the original workflow: A distant-metastasis classifier for papillary thyroid cancer was built using CDR3 differences across clinicopathological groups. TCRdb reanalyzed the PCR reads with MiXCR. TCRdb, not the original authors, processed these V and J calls. The table records about 33,000 clones, 15% to 20% of them present only once. The sample originates from a study of metastatic and nonmetastatic thyroid tumors. Whole-study context: Repertoires from malignant and benign thyroid patients were compared across blood and tumor or nodule tissue. Regarding the study as a whole: Reports indicated that malignant thyroid tumors showed significantly higher TCR beta diversity than benign nodules did, in blood and tumor.

Thyroid surgery had not been preceded by any treatment in any patient. The clonotype was recovered from a male donor with papillary thyroid cancer or a benign thyroid nodule (not recorded which). Some clones in this sample may be carry-over from other donors' samples. The J gene is TRBJ2-3, the V gene TRBV5-5; D remains unclear. Source material: blood. This CDR3 reads CASSRESGRDTQYF. As DNA, the CDR3 is TGTGCCAGCAGCAGGGAATCAGGACGCGATACGCAGTATTTT.